One and the same sample provided the 32 T cell receptor beta chains below, sequenced in a study of identical twins. MiXCR, run by TCRdb on the 5' RACE reads, gives a single entry per CDR3 protein. The sample has 1.5 million to 2 million distinct CDR3 sequences, roughly a third seen once. Sequences were obtained from cord blood. The receptors were sampled from a newborn girl in good health.

J is TRBJ2-3 and V is TRBV12-3 or TRBV12-4; 11 positions agree with TRBD2. The CDR3 covers 16 residues. V was clipped by 7 bases and J by 0 bases; unmatched bases: 6. CDR3 sequence (DNA): TGTGCCAGCACCAGGGGACTAGCGGCTAGCACAGATACGCAGTATTTT. Translated, it gives CASTRGLAASTDTQYF.

The CDR3 sequence: CSASSSGGAGTGELFF. DNA of the CDR3: TGCAGTGCTAGTTCCAGCGGGGGGGCCGGAACCGGGGAGCTGTTTTTT. The chain joins TRBV20-1 to TRBJ2-2; 10 positions agree with TRBD2. Trimming removed 3 bases from V and 5 bases from J; junction bases left unmatched: 9. CDR3 size: 16 residues. Germline V gene sequence: CDR1 DFQATT, CDR2 SNEGSKA (reference sequence).

The chain links TRBV5-1 to TRBJ1-4; TRBD1 is a possible D gene (5 bases). The ends were cut back, 2 bases at V and 8 bases at J, with 13 bases in the middle. Germline assignment: CDR1 SGHRS and CDR2 YFSETQ. This CDR3 is built from 14 residues. The DNA for the CDR3 is TGCGCCAGCAGCTTCATTTCGGGACGAGAAAAACTGTTTTTT. Protein sequence: CASSFISGREKLFF.

In its sample, this clonotype was seen many times. This CDR3 is CAIRGESSEQFF. CDR3 nucleotide sequence: TGTGCCATCAGGGGGGAGTCTAGTGAGCAGTTCTTC. The J gene is TRBJ2-1, the V gene TRBV10-3, with D perhaps assigned TRBD1 or TRBD2 (5 bases each). The CDR3 extends over 12 amino acids. CDR1 and CDR2 (germline): ENHRY, SYGVKD. The V end lost 6 bases, the J end lost 9 bases, and 12 bases lay between the germline ends.

The rearrangement joins TRBV27 to TRBJ1-4; 9 nucleotides line up with TRBD1. This CDR3 contains 17 residues. Germline CDR1 reads MNHEY; CDR2 reads SMNVEV (reference sequence). Trimming at V came to 6 bases and at J to 0 bases, leaving 8 bases not matched to a gene. The CDR3 region has the DNA TGTGCCAGCAGCCGGACAGGGGCCCTATCAACTAATGAAAAACTGTTTTTT. This encodes CASSRTGALSTNEKLFF.

This sequence joins TRBV12-3 or TRBV12-4 and TRBJ2-1, with D possibly matching TRBD1 (6 bases). CDR3 size: 15 residues. V was trimmed by 4 bases and J by 6 bases, leaving 16 bases between them. CDR3 in amino acids: CASSSDSAWLNEQFF. CDR3 bases: TGTGCCAGCAGTTCGGACAGCGCTTGGCTCAATGAGCAGTTCTTC.

This clonotype was detected only a few times. This sequence joins TRBV30 and TRBJ2-5; no definite D call. V lost 0 bases, J lost 1 base, and 9 bases lay in between. The length of the CDR3 is 14 residues. CDR1 GTSNPN and CDR2 SVGIG come from the germline V gene (reference sequence). CDR3 DNA: TGTGCCTGGAGTGTATTTTGGGCCCAAGAGACCCAGTACTTC. This gives the protein CAWSVFWAQETQYF.

This clonotype was counted ten times or more. V is TRBV21-1 and J is TRBJ2-1; TRBD1 is taken as the D call from the table, unchecked against the DNA. TRBV21-1 is labeled a pseudogene. This CDR3 has 13 residues. The CDR3 DNA reads as TGTGCCAGCAGCACCACAGGGGGAAATGAGCAGTTCTTC. This translates into CASSTTGGNEQFF.

The genes are TRBV5-1 and TRBJ2-1; D may match TRBD1 or TRBD2 (5 bases each). This CDR3 has 13 amino acids. Trimming took off 4 bases at V and 6 bases at J, with 11 bases between the two ends. Germline V lookup: CDR1 SGHRS, CDR2 YFSETQ. CDR3 nucleotide sequence: TGCGCCAGCAGCCGGGACCCAGGCAATGAGCAGTTCTTC. Translating gives CASSRDPGNEQFF.

The genes are TRBV12-3 or TRBV12-4 and TRBJ1-5; D is unresolved. V gave up 5 bases and J gave up 0 bases, with 11 bases separating them. The CDR3 has 15 amino acids. CDR3 residues: CASSQTPYSNQPQHF. The DNA of the CDR3 is TGTGCCAGCAGTCAGACACCGTATAGCAATCAGCCCCAGCATTTT.

This clonotype was counted at least ten times. This chain uses TRBV12-3 or TRBV12-4 with TRBJ2-7; 7 bases match TRBD1. CDR3 size: 14 residues. V shed 5 bases, J shed 2 bases, and the junction held 6 bases outside the gene matches. CDR3 sequence (DNA): TGTGCCAGCAGTGCCGGGACAGCAACCTACGAGCAGTACTTC. Protein sequence: CASSAGTATYEQYF.

This clonotype turned up a few times. Its ends do not fully match the called genes, so a read error is possible. This chain joins TRBV7-7 and TRBJ2-2; the match to TRBD1 covers 7 bases. The CDR3 is made up of 15 amino acids. CDR1 and CDR2 (germline): SSHAT, FNYEAQ (reference sequence). The CDR3: CASSLATQGNGELFF. CDR3 coding DNA: TGTGCTAGCAGCTTAGCAACACAGGGGAACGGGGAGCTGTTTTTT.

This clonotype was detected only a few times. The chain links TRBV5-1 to TRBJ2-3; 13 bases align to TRBD2. The CDR3 sequence is 17 residues long. Germline loops: CDR1 SGHRS, CDR2 YFSETQ. V dropped 4 bases and J dropped 6; count of bases not matched to a gene: 11. This chain's CDR3 is CASSVSKTSGGMDTQYF. The CDR3 DNA is TGCGCCAGCAGCGTCTCGAAGACTAGCGGGGGGATGGATACGCAGTATTTT.

This chain links TRBV5-1 with TRBJ2-4; 7 bases fit TRBD2. The better agreement between TRBJ2-5 and the DNA end casts doubt on the J call. This CDR3 is 16 amino acids long. CDR1 is SGHRS and CDR2 is YFSETQ in the germline V gene. The CDR3 nucleotides are TGCGCCAGCAGCTTGAATCTGCGGGGGAGCCAAGAGACCCAGTACTTC. Translating gives CASSLNLRGSQETQYF.

V is TRBV6-6 and J is TRBJ1-2; D gene uncertain. The CDR3 contains 15 residues. V was trimmed by 6 bases and J by 4 bases, leaving 18 bases between them. Germline CDR1 is MNHNY and CDR2 is SVGAGI (reference sequence). CDR3 region: CASREPKADGYGYTF. CDR3 bases: TGTGCCAGCAGGGAGCCCAAGGCGGACGGCTATGGCTACACCTTC.

This clonotype was observed a few times. The genes are TRBV20-1 and TRBJ2-7, with a weak D call TRBD1 (5 bases). Germline values: CDR1 DFQATT, CDR2 SNEGSKA (reference sequence). The CDR3 loop spans 16 amino acids. V shed 1 base and J shed 7 bases, with 23 bases lying between them. The CDR3 bases are TGCAGTGCTAGAGTTTCTATGGGCCAGGGTAAGGGGGAGCAGTACTTC. This encodes CSARVSMGQGKGEQYF.

This clonotype appeared a few times. V usage is TRBV4-2 and J usage is TRBJ2-3, with 13 bases matching TRBD2. The germline CDR1 and CDR2 sequences are LGHNA and YNFKEQ. J lost 1 base, V lost 4 bases, and 5 bases had no gene match. The CDR3 has 17 amino acids. CDR3 in amino acids: CASSRTSGGPGTDTQYF. The CDR3, as DNA: TGTGCCAGCAGCCGGACTAGCGGGGGCCCCGGCACAGATACGCAGTATTTT.

In its sample, this clonotype was seen a few times. The V and J genes are TRBV2 and TRBJ2-4; 8 nucleotides agree with TRBD2. V was clipped by 7 bases and J by 5 bases; unmatched bases: 4. The CDR3 is made up of 13 amino acids. The germline gives CDR1 SNHLY, CDR2 FYNNEI. DNA for the CDR3: TGTGCCAGCACGGGGGGGCCGGAAAACATTCAGTACTTC. This encodes CASTGGPENIQYF.

This clonotype was recorded once. This chain links TRBV12-3 or TRBV12-4 with TRBJ2-5; D tentatively fits TRBD1 or TRBD2 (5 bases each). The ends were cut back, 2 bases at V and 11 bases at J, with 21 bases in the middle. The CDR3 runs 15 residues. CDR3 bases: TGTGCCAGCAGTTTACGGAAGACCGGGGCCAATGAGCAGTACTTC. Translating it yields CASSLRKTGANEQYF.

This chain joins TRBV2 and TRBJ1-5; TRBD1 aligns across 7 bases. Germline assignment: CDR1 SNHLY and CDR2 FYNNEI. V lost 9 bases to trimming and J lost 0 bases; unmatched junction nucleotides: 14. CDR3 length equals 17 residues. The CDR3 sequence: CASSLPRGSYSNQPQHF. The CDR3 DNA follows: TGTGCCAGTTCACTTCCCAGGGGGTCTTATAGCAATCAGCCCCAGCATTTT. Complete variable domain (other parts from reference TRBV2 and TRBJ1-5): EPEVTQTPSHQVTQMGQEVILRCVPISNHLYFYWYRQILGQKVEFLVSFYNNEISEKSEIFDDQFSVERPDGSNFTLKIRSTKLEDSAMYFCASSLPRGSYSNQPQHFGDGTRLSIL.

In regard to this clonotype: The junction departs from the called germline gene at one end, perhaps through a read error. The rearrangement links TRBV5-1 to TRBJ1-2; possible D gene TRBD1, 6 bases. Germline assignment: CDR1 SGHRS and CDR2 YFSETQ. The CDR3 runs 14 residues. The CDR3 sequence: CASSLRGGDYGCTF. In nucleotides, the CDR3 is TGCGCCAGCAGCCTCAGAGGGGGAGACTATGGCTGCACCTTC.

The sample holds a few counts of this clonotype. V gene TRBV28 combines with J gene TRBJ2-7; a possible D gene is TRBD2 (7 bases). V lost 4 bases and J lost 3, with 13 bases in between. The germline gives CDR1 MDHEN, CDR2 SYDVKM. The CDR3 has 14 amino acids. The CDR3 DNA is TGTGCCAGCAGTTCGGGGGGCTGGCGCTACGAGCAGTACTTC. This sequence encodes CASSSGGWRYEQYF.

This clonotype has a handful of counts. The chain carries TRBV4-2 and TRBJ1-2, with 7 bases matching TRBD1. V lost 1 base, J lost 4 bases, and 12 bases stayed unmatched. The CDR3 totals 17 residues. Germline assignment: CDR1 LGHNA and CDR2 YNFKEQ. The CDR3, as DNA: TGTGCCAGCAGCCAAGTTGGCCCGGGGACAGATATCTATGGCTACACCTTC. As protein: CASSQVGPGTDIYGYTF.

V gene TRBV7-2 combines with J gene TRBJ2-1; 16 nucleotides align to TRBD2. CDR3 length equals 19 residues. Trimming took 3 bases from V and 3 from J; bases not matched to a gene: 8. Germline loops: CDR1 SGHTA, CDR2 FQGNSA. CDR3: CASSFHPGTSGRVYNEQFF. The CDR3 DNA is TGTGCCAGCAGCTTCCATCCCGGGACTAGCGGGAGGGTCTACAATGAGCAGTTCTTC.

This chain uses TRBV29-1 with TRBJ2-7; unclear D gene. Near its end, the DNA agrees better with TRBJ2-5, so the J call may be wrong. This CDR3 is built from 12 residues. CDR1 is SQVTM and CDR2 is ANQGSEA in the germline V gene. CDR3 sequence reads: CSVGPNPGTQYF. The CDR3 nucleotides are TGCAGCGTTGGCCCTAATCCCGGGACCCAGTACTTC.

The chain combines TRBV19 with TRBJ2-5; D is undetermined. The V end was cut by 4 bases, the J end by 0 bases, with 9 bases between. This CDR3 is 14 amino acids long. Germline V gives CDR1 LNHDA, CDR2 SQIVND (reference sequence). The CDR3 protein is CASSRAGYQETQYF. The CDR3 bases are TGTGCCAGTAGTAGGGCAGGCTACCAAGAGACCCAGTACTTC.

The table lists this clonotype with many counts. This chain joins TRBV20-1 and TRBJ2-1; 7 bases align to TRBD2. The CDR3 has 11 amino acids. CDR1 DFQATT and CDR2 SNEGSKA come from the germline V gene (reference sequence). V lost 2 bases, J lost 15 bases, and 7 bases stayed unmatched. The CDR3 here is CSARYSGIWFF. CDR3 in DNA: TGCAGTGCTAGATACAGCGGGATTTGGTTCTTC.

A remark on this clonotype: An end of the junction differs from the germline gene, which may be a read error. The chain employs TRBV18 and TRBJ2-5; D unclear. In germline, CDR1 is KGHSH, CDR2 LQKENI. The CDR3 covers 13 residues. CDR3 residues: CACSPPTQETQYF. The CDR3 nucleotides are TGTGCCTGCTCACCACCGACTCAAGAGACCCAGTACTTC.

This clonotype was picked up a small number of times. The V gene is TRBV20-1, the J gene TRBJ2-7, with 11 bases lining up with TRBD2. The germline gives CDR1 DFQATT, CDR2 SNEGSKA (reference sequence). The ends lost 3 bases at V and 2 bases at J; junction bases unmatched: 6. The CDR3 runs 15 residues. CDR3 region: CSARKLAGVTYEQYF. The CDR3 bases are TGCAGTGCTAGGAAACTAGCGGGGGTTACCTACGAGCAGTACTTC.

About this clonotype itself: Its ends do not fully match the called genes, so a read error is possible. The chain couples TRBV27 to TRBJ1-6; the match to TRBD1 covers 8 bases. Germline CDR1 is MNHEY and CDR2 is SMNVEV (reference sequence). This CDR3 comprises 16 residues. Here the CDR3 reads CASSLGGTGYNSPLHF. The CDR3 DNA reads as TGTGCCAGTAGTTTGGGCGGGACAGGCTATAATTCACCCCTCCACTTT.

The chain's CDR3 is CAINTVRADTGELFF. The DNA for the CDR3 is TGTGCCATCAATACGGTCAGGGCTGACACCGGGGAGCTGTTTTTT. V usage is TRBV10-3 and J usage is TRBJ2-2; maybe TRBD1 (5 bases). Germline V gene sequence: CDR1 ENHRY, CDR2 SYGVKD. This CDR3 is 15 amino acids long. V dropped 7 bases and J dropped 3 bases, with 15 bases sitting between them.

V and J are TRBV3-1 and TRBJ2-3; D remains unclear. Between the trimmed V and J ends, which lost 1 base and 0 bases, there was a span of 11 bases. The CDR3 extends over 16 amino acids. Germline V gene sequence: CDR1 LGHDT, CDR2 YNNKEL (reference sequence). In DNA, the CDR3 is TGTGCCAGCAGCCAAGCACTAACCCATAGCACAGATACGCAGTATTTT. Translated: CASSQALTHSTDTQYF.